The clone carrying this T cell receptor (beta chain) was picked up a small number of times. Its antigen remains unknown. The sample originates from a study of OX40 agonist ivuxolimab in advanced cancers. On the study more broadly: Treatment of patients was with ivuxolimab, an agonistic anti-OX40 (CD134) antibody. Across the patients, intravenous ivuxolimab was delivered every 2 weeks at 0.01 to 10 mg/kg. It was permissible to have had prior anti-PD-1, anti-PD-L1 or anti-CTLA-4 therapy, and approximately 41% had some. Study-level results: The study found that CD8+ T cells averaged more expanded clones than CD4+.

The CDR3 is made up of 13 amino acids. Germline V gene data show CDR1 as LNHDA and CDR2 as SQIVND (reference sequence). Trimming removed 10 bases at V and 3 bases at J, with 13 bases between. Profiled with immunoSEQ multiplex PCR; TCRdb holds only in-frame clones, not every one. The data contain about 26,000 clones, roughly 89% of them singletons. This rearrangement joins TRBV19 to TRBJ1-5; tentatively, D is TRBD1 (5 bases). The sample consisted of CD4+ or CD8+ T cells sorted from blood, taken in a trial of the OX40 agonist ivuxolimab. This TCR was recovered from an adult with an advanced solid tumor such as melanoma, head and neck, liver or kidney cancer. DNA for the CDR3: TGTGCCACCCTAGGGGCAGTCAATCAGCCCCAGCATTTT. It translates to CATLGAVNQPQHF.